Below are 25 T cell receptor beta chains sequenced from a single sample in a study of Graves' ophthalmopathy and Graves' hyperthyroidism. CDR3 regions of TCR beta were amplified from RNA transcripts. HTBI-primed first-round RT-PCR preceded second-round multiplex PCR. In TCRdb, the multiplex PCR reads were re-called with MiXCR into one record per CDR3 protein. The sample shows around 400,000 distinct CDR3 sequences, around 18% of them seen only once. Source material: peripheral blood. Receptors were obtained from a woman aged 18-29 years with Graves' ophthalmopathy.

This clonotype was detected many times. This chain's CDR3 is CASSAFTRDQGNQPQHF. The CDR3, as DNA: TGTGCCAGCAGTGCGTTCACCCGGGACCAGGGCAATCAGCCCCAGCATTTT. This chain links TRBV6-1 with TRBJ1-5, with D perhaps TRBD1 (5 bases). The length of the CDR3 is 17 residues. Germline V gene data show CDR1 as MNHNS and CDR2 as SASEGT. Trimming cost V 4 bases and J 2 bases, with 18 bases left between them.

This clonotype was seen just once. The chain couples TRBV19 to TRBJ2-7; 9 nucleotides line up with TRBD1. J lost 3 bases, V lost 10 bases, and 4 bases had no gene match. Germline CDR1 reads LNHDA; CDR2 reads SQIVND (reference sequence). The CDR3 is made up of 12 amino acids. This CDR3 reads CATGQGVYEQYF. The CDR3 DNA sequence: TGTGCCACGGGACAGGGCGTCTACGAGCAGTACTTC.

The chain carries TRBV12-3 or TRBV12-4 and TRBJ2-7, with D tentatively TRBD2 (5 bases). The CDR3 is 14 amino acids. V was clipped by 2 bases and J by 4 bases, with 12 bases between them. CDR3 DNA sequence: TGTGCCAGCAGTTTACCGGGATCTATGTACGAGCAGTACTTC. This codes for CASSLPGSMYEQYF.

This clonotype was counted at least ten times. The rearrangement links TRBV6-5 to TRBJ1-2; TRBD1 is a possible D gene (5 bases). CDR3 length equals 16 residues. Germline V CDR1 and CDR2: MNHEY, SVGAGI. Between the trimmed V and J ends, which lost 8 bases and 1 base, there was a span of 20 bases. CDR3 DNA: TGTGCCAGCCACCCCCTTTCAGGGACGATTAACTATGGCTACACCTTC. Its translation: CASHPLSGTINYGYTF.

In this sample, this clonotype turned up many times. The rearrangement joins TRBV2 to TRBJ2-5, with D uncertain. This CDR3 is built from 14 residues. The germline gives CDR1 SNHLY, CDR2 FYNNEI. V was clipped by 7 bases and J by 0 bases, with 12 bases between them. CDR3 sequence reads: CASKVQGYQETQYF. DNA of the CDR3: TGTGCCAGCAAAGTCCAAGGATACCAAGAGACCCAGTACTTC.

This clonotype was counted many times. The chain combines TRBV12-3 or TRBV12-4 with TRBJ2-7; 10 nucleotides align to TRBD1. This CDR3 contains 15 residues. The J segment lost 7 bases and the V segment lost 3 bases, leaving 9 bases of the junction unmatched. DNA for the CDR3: TGTGCCAGCAGTTTGACAGGGGGCGCGCTGGGTGAGCAGTACTTC. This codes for CASSLTGGALGEQYF.

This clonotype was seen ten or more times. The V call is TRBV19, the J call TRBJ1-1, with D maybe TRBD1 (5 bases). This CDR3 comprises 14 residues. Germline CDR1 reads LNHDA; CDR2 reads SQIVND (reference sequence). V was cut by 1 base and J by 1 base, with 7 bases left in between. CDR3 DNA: TGTGCCAGTAGTATAGCGACAGCGAACACTGAAGCTTTCTTT. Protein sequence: CASSIATANTEAFF.

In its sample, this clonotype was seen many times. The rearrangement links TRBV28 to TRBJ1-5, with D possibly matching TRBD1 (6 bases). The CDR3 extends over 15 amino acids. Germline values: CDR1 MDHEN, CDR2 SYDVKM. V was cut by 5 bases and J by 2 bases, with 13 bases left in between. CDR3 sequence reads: CASSGGAGGNQPQHF. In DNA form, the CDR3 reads TGTGCCAGCAGTGGCGGGGCAGGGGGCAATCAGCCCCAGCATTTT.

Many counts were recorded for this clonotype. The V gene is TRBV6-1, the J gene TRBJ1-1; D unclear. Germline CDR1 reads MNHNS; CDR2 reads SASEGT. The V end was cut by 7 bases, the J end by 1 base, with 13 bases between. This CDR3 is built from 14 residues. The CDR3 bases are TGTGCCAGCACTCCTGCGTGGGGGAACACTGAAGCTTTCTTT. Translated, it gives CASTPAWGNTEAFF.

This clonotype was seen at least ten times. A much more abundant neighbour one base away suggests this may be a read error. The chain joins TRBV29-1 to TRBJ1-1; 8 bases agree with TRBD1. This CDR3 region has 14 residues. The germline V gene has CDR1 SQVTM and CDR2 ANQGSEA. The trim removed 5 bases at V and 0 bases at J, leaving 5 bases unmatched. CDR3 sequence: CSVTQTGVNTEAFF. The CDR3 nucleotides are TGCAGCGTTACCCAGACAGGGGTGAACACTGAAGCTTTCTTT.

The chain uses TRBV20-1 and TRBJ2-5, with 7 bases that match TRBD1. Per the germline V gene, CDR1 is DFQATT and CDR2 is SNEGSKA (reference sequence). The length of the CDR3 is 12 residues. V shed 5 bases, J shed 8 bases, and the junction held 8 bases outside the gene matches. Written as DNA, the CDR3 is TGCAGTGCTCGGGACAGCCTAGTAACCCAGTACTTC. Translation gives CSARDSLVTQYF.

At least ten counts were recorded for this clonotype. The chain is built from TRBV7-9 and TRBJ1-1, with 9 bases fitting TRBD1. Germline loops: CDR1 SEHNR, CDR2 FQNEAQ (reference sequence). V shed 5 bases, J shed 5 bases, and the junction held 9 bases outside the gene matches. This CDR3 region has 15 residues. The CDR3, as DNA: TGTGCCAGCAGCCAACCGGGACAGGGACAAACTGAAGCTTTCTTT. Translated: CASSQPGQGQTEAFF.

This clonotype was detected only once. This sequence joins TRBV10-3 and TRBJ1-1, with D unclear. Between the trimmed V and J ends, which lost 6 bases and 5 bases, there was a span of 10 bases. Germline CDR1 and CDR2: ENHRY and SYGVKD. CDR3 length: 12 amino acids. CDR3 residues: CAIRDGSTEAFF. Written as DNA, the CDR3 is TGTGCCATCAGGGACGGGAGTACTGAAGCTTTCTTT.

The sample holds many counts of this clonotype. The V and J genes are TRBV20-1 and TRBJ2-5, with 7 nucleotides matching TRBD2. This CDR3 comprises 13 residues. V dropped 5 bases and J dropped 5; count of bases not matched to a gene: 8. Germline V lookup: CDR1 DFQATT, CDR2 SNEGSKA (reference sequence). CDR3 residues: CSAGPGGGETQYF. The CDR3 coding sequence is TGCAGTGCTGGCCCGGGGGGAGGGGAGACCCAGTACTTC.

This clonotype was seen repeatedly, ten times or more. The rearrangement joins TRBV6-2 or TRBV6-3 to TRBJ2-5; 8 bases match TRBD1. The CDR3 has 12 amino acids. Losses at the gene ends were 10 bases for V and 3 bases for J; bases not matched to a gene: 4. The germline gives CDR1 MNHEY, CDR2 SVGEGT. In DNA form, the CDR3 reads TGTGCCACCTCGGACAGGGAAGAGACCCAGTACTTC. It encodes CATSDREETQYF.

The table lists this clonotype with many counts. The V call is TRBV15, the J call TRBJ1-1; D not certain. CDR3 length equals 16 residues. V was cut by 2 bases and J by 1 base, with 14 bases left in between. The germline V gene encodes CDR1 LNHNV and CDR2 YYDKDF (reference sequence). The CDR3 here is CATSRLGPGGNTEAFF. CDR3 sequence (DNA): TGTGCCACCAGCAGACTAGGGCCCGGCGGGAACACTGAAGCTTTCTTT. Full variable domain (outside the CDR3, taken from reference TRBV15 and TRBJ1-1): DAMVIQNPRYQVTQFGKPVTLSCSQTLNHNVMYWYQQKSSQAPKLLFHYYDKDFNNEADTPDNFQSRRPNTSFCFLDIRSPGLGDTAMYLCATSRLGPGGNTEAFFGQGTRLTVV.

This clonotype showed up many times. The CDR3 here is CASTGTLSKGETQYF. The DNA of the CDR3 is TGTGCCAGCACAGGGACCCTATCAAAAGGGGAGACCCAGTACTTC. The chain recombines TRBV28 with TRBJ2-5; tentatively, D is TRBD1 or TRBD2 (5 bases each). The CDR3 has 15 amino acids. Germline values: CDR1 MDHEN, CDR2 SYDVKM. V shed 7 bases and J shed 5 bases, with 20 bases lying between them.

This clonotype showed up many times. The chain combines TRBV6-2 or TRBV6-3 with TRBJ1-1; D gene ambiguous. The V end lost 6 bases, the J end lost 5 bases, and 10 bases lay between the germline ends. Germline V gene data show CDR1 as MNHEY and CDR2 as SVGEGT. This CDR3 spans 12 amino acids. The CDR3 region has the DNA TGTGCCAGCAGACCAAGGCCGACTGAAGCTTTCTTT. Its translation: CASRPRPTEAFF.

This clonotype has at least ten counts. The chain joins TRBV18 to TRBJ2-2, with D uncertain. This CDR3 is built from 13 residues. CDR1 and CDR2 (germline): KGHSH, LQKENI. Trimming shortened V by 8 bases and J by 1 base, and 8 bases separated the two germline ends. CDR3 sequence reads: CASAPGNTGELFF. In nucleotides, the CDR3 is TGTGCCAGCGCTCCCGGGAACACCGGGGAGCTGTTTTTT.

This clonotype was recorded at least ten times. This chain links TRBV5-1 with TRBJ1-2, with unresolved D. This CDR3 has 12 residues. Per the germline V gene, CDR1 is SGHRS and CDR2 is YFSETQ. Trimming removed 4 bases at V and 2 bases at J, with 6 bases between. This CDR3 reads CASSADNYGYTF. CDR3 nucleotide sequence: TGCGCCAGCAGCGCAGACAACTATGGCTACACCTTC.

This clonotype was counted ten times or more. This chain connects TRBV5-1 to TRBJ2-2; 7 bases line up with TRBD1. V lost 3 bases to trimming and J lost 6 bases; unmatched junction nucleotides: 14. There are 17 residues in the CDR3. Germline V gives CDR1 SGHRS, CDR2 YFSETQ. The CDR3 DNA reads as TGCGCCAGCAGCTCGATACGGGACAGCGTAGATGCCGGGGAGCTGTTTTTT. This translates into CASSSIRDSVDAGELFF.

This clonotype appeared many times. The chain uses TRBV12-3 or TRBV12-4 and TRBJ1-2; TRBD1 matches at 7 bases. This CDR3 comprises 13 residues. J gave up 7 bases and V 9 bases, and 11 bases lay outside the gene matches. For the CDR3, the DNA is TGTGCCAGTTCCAGGGGGGGGCTCGGTGGCTACACCTTC. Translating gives CASSRGGLGGYTF.

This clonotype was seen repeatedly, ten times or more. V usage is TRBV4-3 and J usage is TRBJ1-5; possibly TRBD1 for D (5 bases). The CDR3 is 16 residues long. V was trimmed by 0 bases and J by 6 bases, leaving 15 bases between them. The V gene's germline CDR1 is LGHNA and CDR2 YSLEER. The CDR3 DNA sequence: TGCGCCAGCAGCCAAGAGCCAGGGAGAATTAGTCAGCCCCAGCATTTT. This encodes CASSQEPGRISQPQHF.

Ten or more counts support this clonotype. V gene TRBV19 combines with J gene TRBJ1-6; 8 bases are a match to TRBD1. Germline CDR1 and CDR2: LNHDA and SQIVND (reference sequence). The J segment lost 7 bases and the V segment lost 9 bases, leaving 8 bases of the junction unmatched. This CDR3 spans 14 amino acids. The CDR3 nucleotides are TGTGCCAGCGCAACGGGACAGGCGAATTCACCCCTCCACTTT. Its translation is CASATGQANSPLHF. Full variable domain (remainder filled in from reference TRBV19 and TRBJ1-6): DGGITQSPKYLFRKEGQNVTLSCEQNLNHDAMYWYRQDPGQGLRLIYYSQIVNDFQKGDIAEGYSVSREKKESFPLTVTSAQKNPTAFYLCASATGQANSPLHFGNGTRLTVT.

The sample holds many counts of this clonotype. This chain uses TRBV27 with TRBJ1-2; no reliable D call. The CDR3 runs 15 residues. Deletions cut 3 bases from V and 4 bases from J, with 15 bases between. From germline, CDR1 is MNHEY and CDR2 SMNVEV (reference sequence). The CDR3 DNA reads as TGTGCCAGCAGTTTCTCCCAGACCAAACTCTATGGCTACACCTTC. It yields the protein CASSFSQTKLYGYTF.